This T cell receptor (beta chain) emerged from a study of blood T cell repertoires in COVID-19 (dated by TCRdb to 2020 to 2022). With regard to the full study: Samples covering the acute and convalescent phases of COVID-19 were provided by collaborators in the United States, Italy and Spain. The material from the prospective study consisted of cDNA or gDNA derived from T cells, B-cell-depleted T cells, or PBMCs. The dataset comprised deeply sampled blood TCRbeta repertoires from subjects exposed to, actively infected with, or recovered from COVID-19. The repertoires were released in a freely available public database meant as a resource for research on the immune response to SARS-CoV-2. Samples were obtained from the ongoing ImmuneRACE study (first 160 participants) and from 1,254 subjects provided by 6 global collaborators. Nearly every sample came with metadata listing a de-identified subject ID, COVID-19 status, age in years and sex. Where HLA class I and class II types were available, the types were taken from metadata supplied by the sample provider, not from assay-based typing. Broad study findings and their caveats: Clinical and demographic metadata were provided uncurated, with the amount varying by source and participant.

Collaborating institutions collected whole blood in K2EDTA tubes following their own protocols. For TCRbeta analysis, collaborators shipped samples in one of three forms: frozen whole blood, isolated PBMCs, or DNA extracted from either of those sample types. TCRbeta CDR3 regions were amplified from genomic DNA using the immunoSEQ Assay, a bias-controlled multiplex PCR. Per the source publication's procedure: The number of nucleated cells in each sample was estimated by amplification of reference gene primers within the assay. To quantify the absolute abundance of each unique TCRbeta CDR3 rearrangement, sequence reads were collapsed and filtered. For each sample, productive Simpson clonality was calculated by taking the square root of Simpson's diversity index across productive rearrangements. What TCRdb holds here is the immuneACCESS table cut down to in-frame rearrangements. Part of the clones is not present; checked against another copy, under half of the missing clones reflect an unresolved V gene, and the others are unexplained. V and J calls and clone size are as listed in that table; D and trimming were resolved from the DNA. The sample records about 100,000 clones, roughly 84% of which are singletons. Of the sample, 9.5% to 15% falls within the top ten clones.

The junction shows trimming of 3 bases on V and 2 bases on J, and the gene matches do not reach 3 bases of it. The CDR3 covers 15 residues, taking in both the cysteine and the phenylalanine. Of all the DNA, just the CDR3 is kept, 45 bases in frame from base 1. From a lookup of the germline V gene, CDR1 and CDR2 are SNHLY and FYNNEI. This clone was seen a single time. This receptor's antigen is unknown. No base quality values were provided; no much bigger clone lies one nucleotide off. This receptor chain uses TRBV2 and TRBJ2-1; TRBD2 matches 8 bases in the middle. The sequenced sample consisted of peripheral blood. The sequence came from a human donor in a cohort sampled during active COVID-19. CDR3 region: CASSEVAGPYNEQFF. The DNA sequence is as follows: TGTGCCAGCAGTGAGGTAGCGGGGCCCTACAATGAGCAGTTCTTC.